What follows are 17 T cell receptor beta chains derived from one specimen sequenced in a study of human T cells and chemical hapten exposure. The time point was: patch test 3, about 24 weeks after DPC sensitization. Treatment specified: therapeutic diphenylcyclopropenone sensitization with weekly scalp DPC. Via MiXCR, TCRdb re-called the RACE reads, giving one row per CDR3 protein. The sample lists under 130,000 distinct CDR3 sequences; less than 35% were seen once. The sequenced sample was whole blood, obtained in connection with sensitization to the hapten diphenylcyclopropenone (DPC). The receptors were sampled from a man aged 35 to 55 with alopecia areata. Some clones in this sample may be carry-over from other donors' samples.

CDR3 in DNA: TGTGCCAGCAGTGAAGCTAGGGCCCCTACGCAGTATTTT. This codes for CASSEARAPTQYF. The J gene is TRBJ2-3, the V gene TRBV2; D not certain. V dropped 0 bases and J dropped 8 bases, with 9 bases sitting between them. CDR3 length equals 13 residues. Germline CDR1 is SNHLY and CDR2 is FYNNEI.

This clonotype has a handful of counts. The rearrangement uses TRBV12-5 and TRBJ2-5; 13 nucleotides agree with TRBD2. The CDR3 consists of 15 residues. CDR1 and CDR2 from the germline V gene are LGHNT and FRNRAP. The V gene end was trimmed by 5 bases and the J gene end by 4 bases; junction bases not matched to a gene: 4. CDR3 in amino acids: CASGTGLAGVETQYF. In DNA form, the CDR3 reads TGTGCTAGTGGTACCGGACTAGCGGGAGTAGAGACCCAGTACTTC.

This clonotype appeared a few times. This chain links TRBV20-1 with TRBJ2-1; 8 bases are shared with TRBD2. Looked up from germline, CDR1 is DFQATT and CDR2 is SNEGSKA (reference sequence). The CDR3 loop spans 11 amino acids. V was clipped by 6 bases and J by 6 bases; unmatched bases: 1. The CDR3 bases are TGCAGTGCGGGGACTAGCAATGAGCAGTTCTTC. As protein: CSAGTSNEQFF.

This chain connects TRBV19 to TRBJ2-2; D gene ambiguous. The CDR3 covers 11 residues. Trimming pared 6 bases from V and 3 bases from J, leaving 2 bases between. Germline loops: CDR1 LNHDA, CDR2 SQIVND (reference sequence). CDR3 amino acids: CASRYTGELFF. In DNA form, the CDR3 reads TGTGCCAGTAGGTACACCGGGGAGCTGTTTTTT.

The V gene is TRBV5-1, the J gene TRBJ2-5; the match to TRBD1 covers 7 bases. Germline CDR1 SGHRS, CDR2 YFSETQ. The V segment lost 1 base and the J segment 2 bases; nucleotides outside the gene matches: 5. The CDR3 consists of 15 residues. CDR3 residues: CASSLTGTEQETQYF. CDR3 nucleotides: TGCGCCAGCAGCTTGACCGGGACAGAACAAGAGACCCAGTACTTC.

The CDR3 sequence is CSARTGFNYGYTF. The CDR3 DNA reads TGCAGTGCTAGGACAGGTTTTAACTATGGCTACACCTTC. V and J are TRBV20-1 and TRBJ1-2, with TRBD1 as a possible D gene (6 bases). Per germline, CDR1 DFQATT and CDR2 SNEGSKA (reference sequence). This CDR3 spans 13 amino acids. V was trimmed by 3 bases and J by 1 base, leaving 9 bases between them.

The chain carries TRBV20-1 and TRBJ2-1; perhaps TRBD2 as D (5 bases). V shed 6 bases and J shed 8 bases, with 17 bases lying between them. The CDR3 sequence is 13 residues long. From germline, CDR1 is DFQATT and CDR2 SNEGSKA (reference sequence). CDR3 loop: CSARRLASDEQFF. The DNA of the CDR3 is TGCAGTGCCCGAAGGCTAGCCTCGGATGAGCAGTTCTTC.

As DNA, the CDR3 is TGTGCCAGTTGCGGTGATACGCAGTATTTT. It specifies CASCGDTQYF. This chain uses TRBV12-3 or TRBV12-4 with TRBJ2-3; D is unresolved. V gave up 9 bases and J gave up 6 bases, with 7 bases separating them. This CDR3 comprises 10 residues.

There are a few counts of this clonotype. This chain links TRBV20-1 with TRBJ1-1; 10 nucleotides line up with TRBD1. Germline values: CDR1 DFQATT, CDR2 SNEGSKA (reference sequence). The CDR3 loop spans 12 amino acids. CDR3 sequence: CRGTGELFEAFF. For the CDR3, the DNA is TGCAGGGGGACAGGGGAACTCTTCGAAGCTTTCTTT.

This rearrangement joins TRBV14 to TRBJ1-4; D unresolved. Germline V gene sequence: CDR1 SGHDN, CDR2 FVKESK. V was cut by 5 bases and J by 0 bases, with 4 bases left in between. CDR3 length equals 13 residues. DNA for the CDR3: TGTGCCAGCAGCAGAGCAACTAATGAAAAACTGTTTTTT. Translation gives CASSRATNEKLFF.

This clonotype showed up just a few times. The chain recombines TRBV29-1 with TRBJ2-4, with D unclear. The CDR3 length is 14 residues. Trimming stripped 3 bases from V and 0 bases from J, with 9 bases between. Looked up from germline, CDR1 is SQVTM and CDR2 is ANQGSEA. CDR3 nucleotides: TGCAGCGTTGAGGACGGATTAGCCAAAAACATTCAGTACTTC. Translated: CSVEDGLAKNIQYF.

The chain uses TRBV3-1 and TRBJ2-1; 9 bases are a match to TRBD1. The germline CDR1 and CDR2 sequences are LGHDT and YNNKEL (reference sequence). There are 13 residues in the CDR3. V shed 0 bases and J 16 bases; nucleotides not matched to a gene: 7. Written as DNA, the CDR3 is TGTGCCAGCAGCCAAGAAGAATACAGGGGGCATTTCTTC. This translates into CASSQEEYRGHFF.

This clonotype has just a few counts. This chain joins TRBV4-2 and TRBJ2-1; D tentatively fits TRBD1 or TRBD2 (5 bases each). The germline V and J ends were trimmed by 4 bases and 11 bases, with 15 bases remaining between them. The CDR3 is made up of 13 amino acids. Germline-derived CDR1 and CDR2 are LGHNA and YNFKEQ. The CDR3 DNA reads TGTGCCAGCAGCCGTTCTTTTGAGGGGAAGCAGTTCTTC. The encoded protein is CASSRSFEGKQFF.

The chain links TRBV25-1 to TRBJ1-3; D call uncertain. The germline V gene encodes CDR1 MGHDK and CDR2 SYGVNS. Between the trimmed V and J ends, which lost 4 bases and 2 bases, there was a span of 0 bases. The CDR3 loop spans 11 amino acids. DNA of the CDR3: TGTGCCAGCAGTGCTGGAAACACCATATATTTT. This sequence encodes CASSAGNTIYF.

The rearrangement joins TRBV11-3 to TRBJ2-3; 13 nucleotides align to TRBD2. Germline V lookup: CDR1 SGHNT, CDR2 YENEEA. V lost 5 bases, J lost 5 bases, and 13 bases stayed unmatched. The CDR3 length is 18 residues. This CDR3 reads CASSTDTRLAGGLDTQYF. The CDR3 DNA reads as TGTGCCAGCAGCACCGATACAAGACTAGCGGGAGGCTTAGATACGCAGTATTTT.

This clonotype was observed a few times. The chain links TRBV6-1 to TRBJ1-6; 7 nucleotides match TRBD1. Germline CDR1 MNHNS, CDR2 SASEGT. V dropped 3 bases and J dropped 13; count of bases not matched to a gene: 9. This CDR3 has 14 residues. This CDR3 is CASSDNRGFSPLHF. The CDR3 DNA sequence: TGTGCCAGCAGTGACAACAGGGGCTTTTCCCCCCTCCACTTT.

This clonotype showed up just a few times. This sequence joins TRBV3-1 and TRBJ2-5; no firm D call. The CDR3 covers 14 residues. CDR1 LGHDT and CDR2 YNNKEL come from the germline V gene (reference sequence). V was shortened by 4 bases and J by 3 bases, with 12 bases between the two germline ends. Here the CDR3 DNA reads TGTGCCAGCAGCCCAATGGGCGGCAAAGAGACCCAGTACTTC. Residues: CASSPMGGKETQYF.